This TCR beta chain was sequenced for a study of PD-L1 blockade in urothelial cancer. Study as a whole: Of 28 to 35 patients, twenty-five were males with bladder-origin urothelial cancer.

Time point described: peripheral blood 6 weeks after treatment start. The CDR3 contains 15 residues. Trimming at V came to 0 bases and at J to 6 bases, leaving 6 bases not matched to a gene. In germline, CDR1 is SGHRS, CDR2 YFSETQ. This clone was seen once. Repertoires were generated with immunoSEQ multiplex PCR, while TCRdb's copy carries only in-frame clones and drops some. The top ten hold roughly 23% of the sample, which has about 38,000 clones, 65% to 90% seen once. The J gene is TRBJ2-1, the V gene TRBV5-1; 7 positions match TRBD1. Sequencing used PBMCs, obtained around atezolizumab (anti-PD-L1) treatment. The TCR originated in a man aged 55 to 70 with urothelial cancer. The chain's CDR3 is CASSLADRSGNEQFF. The CDR3 bases are TGCGCCAGCAGCTTGGCGGACAGGTCAGGCAATGAGCAGTTCTTC.